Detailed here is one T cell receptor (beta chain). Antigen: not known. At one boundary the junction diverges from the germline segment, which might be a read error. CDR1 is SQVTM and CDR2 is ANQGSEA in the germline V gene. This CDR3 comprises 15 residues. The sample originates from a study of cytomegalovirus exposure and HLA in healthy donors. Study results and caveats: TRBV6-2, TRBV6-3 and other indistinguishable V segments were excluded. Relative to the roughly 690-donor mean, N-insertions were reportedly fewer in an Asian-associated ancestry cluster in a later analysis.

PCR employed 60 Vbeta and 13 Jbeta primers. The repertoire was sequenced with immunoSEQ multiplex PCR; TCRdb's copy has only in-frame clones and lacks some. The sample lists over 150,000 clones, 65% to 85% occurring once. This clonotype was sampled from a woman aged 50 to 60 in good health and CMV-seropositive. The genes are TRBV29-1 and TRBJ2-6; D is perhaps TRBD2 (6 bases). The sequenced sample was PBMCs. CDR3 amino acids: CSVEEGGSGANGLTF. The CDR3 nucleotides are TGCAGCGTTGAAGAGGGAGGCTCTGGGGCCAACGGCCTGACTTTC.